Each of the 3 T cell receptor beta chains below was sequenced from the same sample in a study of cytomegalovirus exposure and HLA in healthy donors. This PCR relied on a set of 60 Vbeta primers and 13 Jbeta primers. Assay: immunoSEQ multiplex PCR; the TCRdb copy retains only in-frame clones and omits some. The table includes around 99,000 clones, roughly two thirds detected once. The material sequenced was PBMCs. The receptors stem from a woman aged 25 to 39 in good health and CMV-seronegative.

The gene calls are TRBV2 and TRBJ2-1; perhaps TRBD2 as D (5 bases). The CDR3 consists of 12 residues. With 6 bases removed from V and 10 bases from J, the gap between germline ends came to 13 bases. CDR1 and CDR2 from the germline V gene are SNHLY and FYNNEI. The CDR3 DNA is TGTGCCAGCAGGGCGACCAGAGGGGAGCAGTTCTTC. Residues: CASRATRGEQFF.

This clone was seen a handful of times. The rearrangement joins TRBV2 to TRBJ2-1, with 10 bases lining up with TRBD2. Trimming removed 0 bases from V and 10 bases from J; junction bases left unmatched: 9. The CDR3 length is 16 residues. The germline V gene has CDR1 SNHLY and CDR2 FYNNEI. This chain's CDR3 is CASSEALSGGWEEQFF. The CDR3, as DNA: TGTGCCAGCAGTGAAGCGCTTAGCGGGGGGTGGGAGGAGCAGTTCTTC.

This clone was seen more than once but under ten times. V is TRBV5-1 and J is TRBJ2-1; 7 positions agree with TRBD1. Germline lookup yields CDR1 SGHRS and CDR2 YFSETQ. V lost 2 bases to trimming and J lost 5 bases; unmatched junction nucleotides: 7. The length of the CDR3 is 15 residues. The CDR3 region has the DNA TGCGCCAGCAGCTTTATAGGGGGCGTTAACAATGAGCAGTTCTTC. Translating gives CASSFIGGVNNEQFF.